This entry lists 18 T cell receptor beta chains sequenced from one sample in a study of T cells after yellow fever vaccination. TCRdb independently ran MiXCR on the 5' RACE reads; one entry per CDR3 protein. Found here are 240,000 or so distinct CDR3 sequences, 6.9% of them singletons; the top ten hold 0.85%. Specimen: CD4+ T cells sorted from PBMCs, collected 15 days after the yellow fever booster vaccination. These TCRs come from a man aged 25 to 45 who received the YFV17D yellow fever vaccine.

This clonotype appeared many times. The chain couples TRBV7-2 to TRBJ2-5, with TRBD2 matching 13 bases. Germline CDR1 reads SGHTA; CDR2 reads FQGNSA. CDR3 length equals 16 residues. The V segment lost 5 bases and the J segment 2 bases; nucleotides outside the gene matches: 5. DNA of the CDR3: TGTGCCAGCAGCGTCGGACTAGCGGGGGTGCAAGAGACCCAGTACTTC. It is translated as CASSVGLAGVQETQYF.

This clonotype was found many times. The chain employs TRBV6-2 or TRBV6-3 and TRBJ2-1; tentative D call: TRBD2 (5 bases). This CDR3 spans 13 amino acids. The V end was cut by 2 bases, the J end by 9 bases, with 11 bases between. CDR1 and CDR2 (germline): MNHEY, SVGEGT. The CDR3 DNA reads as TGTGCCAGCAGTTACCGGAAACGGGGTGAGCAGTTCTTC. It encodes CASSYRKRGEQFF.

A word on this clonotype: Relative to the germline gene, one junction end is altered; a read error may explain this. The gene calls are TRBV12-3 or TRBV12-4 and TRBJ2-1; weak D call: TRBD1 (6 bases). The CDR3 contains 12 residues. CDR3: CASRGAGNEQLF. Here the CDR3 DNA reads TGTGCCAGCAGGGGGGCTGGGAATGAGCAGCTCTTC.

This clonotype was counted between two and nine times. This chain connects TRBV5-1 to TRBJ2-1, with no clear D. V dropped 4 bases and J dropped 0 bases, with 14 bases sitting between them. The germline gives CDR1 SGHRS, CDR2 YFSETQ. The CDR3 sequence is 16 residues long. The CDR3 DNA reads TGCGCCAGCAGCCCCGTACGATCGAGCTCCTACAATGAGCAGTTCTTC. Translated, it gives CASSPVRSSSYNEQFF.

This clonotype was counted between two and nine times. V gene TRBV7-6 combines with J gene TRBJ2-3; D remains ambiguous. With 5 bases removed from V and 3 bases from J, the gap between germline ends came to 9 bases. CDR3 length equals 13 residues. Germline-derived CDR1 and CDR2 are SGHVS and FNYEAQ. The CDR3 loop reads CASSASTTDTQYF. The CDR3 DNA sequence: TGTGCCAGCAGCGCCTCTACTACAGATACGCAGTATTTT.

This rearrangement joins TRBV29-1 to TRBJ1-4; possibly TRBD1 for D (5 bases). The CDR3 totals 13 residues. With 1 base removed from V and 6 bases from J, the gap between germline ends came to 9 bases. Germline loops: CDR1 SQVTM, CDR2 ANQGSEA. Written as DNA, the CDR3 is TGCAGCGTTGAAGGGTGGGGCGATGAAAAACTGTTTTTT. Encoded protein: CSVEGWGDEKLFF. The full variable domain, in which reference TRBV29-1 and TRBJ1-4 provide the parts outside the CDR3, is SAVISQKPSRDICQRGTSLTIQCQVDSQVTMMFWYRQQPGQSLTLIATANQGSEATYESGFVIDKFPISRPNLTFSTLTVSNMSPEDSSIYLCSVEGWGDEKLFFGSGTQLSVL.

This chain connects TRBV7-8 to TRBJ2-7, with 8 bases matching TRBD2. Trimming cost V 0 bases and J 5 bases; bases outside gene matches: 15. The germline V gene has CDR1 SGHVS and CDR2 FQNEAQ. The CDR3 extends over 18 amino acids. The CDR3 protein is CASSLARTSFLLMDEQYF. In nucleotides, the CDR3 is TGTGCCAGCAGCTTAGCGAGGACTAGCTTTCTTTTAATGGACGAGCAGTACTTC.

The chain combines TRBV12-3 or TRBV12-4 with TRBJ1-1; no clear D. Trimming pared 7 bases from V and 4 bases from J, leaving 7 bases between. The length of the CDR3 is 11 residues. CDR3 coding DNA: TGTGCCAGCACCCCTGGCACTGAAGCTTTCTTT. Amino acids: CASTPGTEAFF.

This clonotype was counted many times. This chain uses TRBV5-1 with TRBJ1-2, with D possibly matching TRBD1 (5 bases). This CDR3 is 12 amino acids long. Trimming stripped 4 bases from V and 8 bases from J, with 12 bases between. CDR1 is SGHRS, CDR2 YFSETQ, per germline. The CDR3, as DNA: TGCGCCAGCAGCGAGGGACTTCGAGGCTACACCTTC. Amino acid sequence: CASSEGLRGYTF.

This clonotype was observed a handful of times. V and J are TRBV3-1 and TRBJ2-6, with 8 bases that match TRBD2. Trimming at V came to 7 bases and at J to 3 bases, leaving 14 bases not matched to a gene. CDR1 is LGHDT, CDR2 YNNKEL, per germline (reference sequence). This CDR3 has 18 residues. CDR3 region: CASNRLAGGTGGANVLTF. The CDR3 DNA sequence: TGTGCCAGCAACCGGCTGGCGGGAGGAACAGGTGGGGCCAACGTCCTGACTTTC.

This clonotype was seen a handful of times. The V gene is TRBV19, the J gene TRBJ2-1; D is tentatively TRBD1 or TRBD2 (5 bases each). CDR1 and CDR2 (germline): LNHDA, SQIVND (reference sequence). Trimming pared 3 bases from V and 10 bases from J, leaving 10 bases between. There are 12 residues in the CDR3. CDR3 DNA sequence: TGTGCCAGTAGTATCTGGGACGCCGAGCAGTTCTTC. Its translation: CASSIWDAEQFF.

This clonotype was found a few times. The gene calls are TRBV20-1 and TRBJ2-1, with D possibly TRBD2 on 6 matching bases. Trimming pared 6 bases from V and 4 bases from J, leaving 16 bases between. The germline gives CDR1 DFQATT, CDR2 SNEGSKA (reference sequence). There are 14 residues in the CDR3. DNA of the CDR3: TGCAGTGCGCGACGGGAGAGAGCATACAATGAGCAGTTCTTC. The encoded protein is CSARRERAYNEQFF.

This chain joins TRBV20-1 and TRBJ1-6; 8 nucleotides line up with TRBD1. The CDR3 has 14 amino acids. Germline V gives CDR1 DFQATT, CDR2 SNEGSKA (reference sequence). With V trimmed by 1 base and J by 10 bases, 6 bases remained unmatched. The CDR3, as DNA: TGCAGTGCTAGAGCCGGGACAGGCGGCTCACCCCTCCACTTT. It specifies CSARAGTGGSPLHF.

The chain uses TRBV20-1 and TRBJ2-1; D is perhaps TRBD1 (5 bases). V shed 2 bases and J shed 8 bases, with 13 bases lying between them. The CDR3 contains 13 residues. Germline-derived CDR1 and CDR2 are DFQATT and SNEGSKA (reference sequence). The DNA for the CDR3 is TGCAGTGCTAGACGGACGGGCAGGGATGAGCAGTTCTTC. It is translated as CSARRTGRDEQFF.

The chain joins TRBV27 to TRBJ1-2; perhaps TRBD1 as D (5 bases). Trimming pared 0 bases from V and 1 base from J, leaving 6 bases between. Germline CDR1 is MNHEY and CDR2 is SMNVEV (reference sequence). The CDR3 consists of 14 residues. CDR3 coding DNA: TGTGCCAGCAGTTTATCCAGGGTTAACTATGGCTACACCTTC. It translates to CASSLSRVNYGYTF.

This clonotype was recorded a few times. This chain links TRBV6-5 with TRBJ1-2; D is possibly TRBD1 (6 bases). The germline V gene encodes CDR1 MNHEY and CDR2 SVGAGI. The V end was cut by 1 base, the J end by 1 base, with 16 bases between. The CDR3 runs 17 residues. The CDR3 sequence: CASSYWGLQTDNYGYTF. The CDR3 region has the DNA TGTGCCAGCAGTTACTGGGGGCTACAGACAGATAACTATGGCTACACCTTC.

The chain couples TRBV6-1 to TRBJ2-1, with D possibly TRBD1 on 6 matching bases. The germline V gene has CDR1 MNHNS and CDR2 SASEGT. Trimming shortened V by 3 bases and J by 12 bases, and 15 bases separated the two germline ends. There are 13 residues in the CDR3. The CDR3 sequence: CASSDPGALGQFF. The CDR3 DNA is TGTGCCAGCAGTGACCCAGGGGCCCTCGGGCAGTTCTTC.

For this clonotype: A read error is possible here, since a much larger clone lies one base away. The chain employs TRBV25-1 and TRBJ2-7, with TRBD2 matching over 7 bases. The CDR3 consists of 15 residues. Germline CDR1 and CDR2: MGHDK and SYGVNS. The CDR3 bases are TGTGCCAGCAGTGAAGGCGGGAGTGTTTCTTACGAGCAGTGCTTC. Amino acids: CASSEGGSVSYEQCF.